These 11 T cell receptor beta chains came from one sample sequenced in a study of T cell changes during pregnancy in multiple sclerosis (dated by TCRdb to the late 2010s). Libraries were built with the immunoSEQ multiplex PCR assay. Sourced from immuneACCESS, this table was stored by TCRdb with only in-frame sequences that have V and J called. A share of the clones is absent; for the studies checked, an unresolved V gene accounts for under half, and the remainder has no known explanation. The sample table holds roughly 57,000 clones, of which roughly 90% were seen once. The ten largest clones represent 0.6% to 0.7% of the sample. The sample consisted of CD4+ T cells from peripheral blood mononuclear cells, taken after pregnancy. The receptor set was obtained from a female donor with multiple sclerosis, enrolled in a pregnancy study.

The rearrangement joins TRBV4-3 to TRBJ2-3, with 12 bases identical to TRBD2. This CDR3 is built from 16 residues. Germline loops: CDR1 LGHNA, CDR2 YSLEER. With 3 bases clipped from V and 6 bases from J, the junction kept 7 bases outside the gene matches. Here the CDR3 DNA reads TGCGCCAGCAGCCAGAGACTAGCGGGGGCGGGGGATACGCAGTATTTT. Its translation is CASSQRLAGAGDTQYF.

V usage is TRBV29-1 and J usage is TRBJ1-1, with a possible D match to TRBD1 (6 bases). Germline CDR1 reads SQVTM; CDR2 reads ANQGSEA. V lost 4 bases and J 1 base, leaving 10 bases between the germline ends. The CDR3 loop spans 13 amino acids. The CDR3 nucleotides read TGCAGCGTTGGTGGCAGGGGGAACACTGAAGCTTTCTTT. Protein product: CSVGGRGNTEAFF.

The V call is TRBV9, the J call TRBJ2-1, with 9 bases identical to TRBD2. The ends lost 7 bases at V and 1 base at J; junction bases unmatched: 3. The V gene's germline CDR1 is SGDLS and CDR2 YYNGEE. CDR3 size: 14 residues. The CDR3 nucleotides are TGTGCCAGCGAAAGCGGGGGGTCCTACAATGAGCAGTTCTTC. It codes for CASESGGSYNEQFF.

The rearrangement joins TRBV27 to TRBJ1-2; D is unresolved. The CDR3 spans 13 residues. Germline values: CDR1 MNHEY, CDR2 SMNVEV (reference sequence). Trimming stripped 6 bases from V and 4 bases from J, with 12 bases between. The CDR3 DNA sequence: TGTGCCAGCAGCACCCCGGCGGGCTATGGCTACACCTTC. It yields the protein CASSTPAGYGYTF.

V gene TRBV9 combines with J gene TRBJ2-1; 7 bases line up with TRBD2. Germline V gene lookup returns CDR1 SGDLS and CDR2 YYNGEE. The junction had 2 bases not matched to a gene; V was cut back by 2 bases and J by 0 bases. This CDR3 has 15 residues. CDR3 nucleotide sequence: TGTGCCAGCAGCGTCCGGGACTACTCCTACAATGAGCAGTTCTTC. Amino acids: CASSVRDYSYNEQFF.

This chain uses TRBV7-6 with TRBJ1-4, with D possibly TRBD1 on 6 matching bases. CDR1 is SGHVS, CDR2 FNYEAQ, per germline. The CDR3 is 15 residues long. Trimming took off 1 base at V and 3 bases at J, with 9 bases between the two ends. The CDR3 is CASSLVGAPNEKLFF. DNA of the CDR3: TGTGCCAGCAGCTTAGTGGGGGCTCCTAATGAAAAACTGTTTTTT.

This clone has just a few counts. The J gene is TRBJ2-3, the V gene TRBV6-6; 12 nucleotides line up with TRBD2. Trimming cost V 0 bases and J 6 bases; bases outside gene matches: 4. Germline V CDR1 and CDR2: MNHNY, SVGAGI (reference sequence). The CDR3 covers 16 residues. CDR3 region: CASSYSTGTSGDTQYF. The CDR3 DNA reads TGTGCCAGCAGTTACTCGACCGGGACTAGCGGGGATACGCAGTATTTT.

This clone came up once. CDR3 loop: CSVEDPFDRGTNEKLFF. The DNA of the CDR3 is TGCAGCGTTGAAGATCCATTTGACCGAGGGACTAATGAAAAACTGTTTTTT. The chain recombines TRBV29-1 with TRBJ1-4, with no clear D. Trimming removed 0 bases at V and 2 bases at J, with 16 bases between. CDR1 and CDR2 from the germline V gene are SQVTM and ANQGSEA. There are 17 residues in the CDR3.

The chain couples TRBV4-2 to TRBJ1-2; unclear D gene. Germline V CDR1 and CDR2: LGHNA, YNFKEQ. V dropped 2 bases and J dropped 4 bases, with 5 bases sitting between them. The CDR3 runs 12 residues. CDR3 DNA sequence: TGTGCCAGCAGCCAAAGAGGCTATGGCTACACCTTC. This sequence encodes CASSQRGYGYTF.

This chain links TRBV7-3 with TRBJ2-1; 10 bases map to TRBD2. CDR1 SGHTA and CDR2 FQGTGA come from the germline V gene. The CDR3 totals 17 residues. V shed 1 base, J shed 3 bases, and the junction held 6 bases outside the gene matches. The CDR3 DNA sequence: TGTGCCAGCAGCTTAAGGGTTACTAGCGGGGACTACAATGAGCAGTTCTTC. This codes for CASSLRVTSGDYNEQFF.

This clone occurred once. This sequence joins TRBV9 and TRBJ1-2, with TRBD1 identical over 9 bases. With 4 bases clipped from V and 1 base from J, the junction kept 5 bases outside the gene matches. Germline V lookup: CDR1 SGDLS, CDR2 YYNGEE. This CDR3 spans 15 amino acids. CDR3 loop: CASSSGTGINYGYTF. CDR3 DNA sequence: TGTGCCAGCAGCTCCGGGACAGGGATTAACTATGGCTACACCTTC.